A single sample gave rise to the 7 T cell receptor beta chains below, sequenced in a study of blood T cell repertoires in COVID-19. Measured with immunoSEQ multiplex PCR; TCRdb has only the in-frame clones, and not every one. Found here are under 250,000 clones, about four fifths of them singletons; the top ten hold roughly 2%. The sequencing sample was made of peripheral blood. These receptors all stem from a man aged 25-45 years who had recovered from COVID-19.

The chain joins TRBV6-5 to TRBJ2-5; 7 bases agree with TRBD2. This CDR3 is 13 amino acids long. Germline-derived CDR1 and CDR2 are MNHEY and SVGAGI. V lost 6 bases, J lost 4 bases, and 5 bases stayed unmatched. The CDR3 coding sequence is TGTGCCAGCAGCCCGGGACTACCAGAGACCCAGTACTTC. It codes for CASSPGLPETQYF.

This clone has a single count. The CDR3 DNA reads as TGTGCCAGTAGTAGACAGGGCGATTCACCCCTCCACTTT. Translating gives CASSRQGDSPLHF. The chain joins TRBV19 to TRBJ1-6, with 7 bases that match TRBD1. Trimming removed 4 bases from V and 8 bases from J; junction bases left unmatched: 2. The CDR3 extends over 13 amino acids. Looked up from germline, CDR1 is LNHDA and CDR2 is SQIVND (reference sequence).

This sequence joins TRBV14 and TRBJ2-3; a possible D gene is TRBD2 (5 bases). The CDR3 is 12 residues long. The germline CDR1 and CDR2 sequences are SGHDN and FVKESK. Trimming removed 4 bases from V and 9 bases from J, with 11 bases in between. The CDR3 DNA follows: TGTGCCAGCAGCCCCTCTAGGAGGACGCAGTATTTT. This codes for CASSPSRRTQYF.

This clone has more than one count but fewer than ten. The chain carries TRBV10-2 and TRBJ1-2; D is uncertain. This CDR3 region has 14 residues. V lost 4 bases, J lost 6 bases, and 15 bases lay in between. Germline V gene data show CDR1 as WSHSY and CDR2 as SAAADI. CDR3 loop: CASSGKRASDGYTF. The DNA for the CDR3 is TGCGCCAGCAGTGGGAAGAGGGCCTCCGATGGCTACACCTTC.

The chain is built from TRBV6-5 and TRBJ1-5; 9 bases map to TRBD1. The CDR3 has 15 residues. From germline, CDR1 is MNHEY and CDR2 SVGAGI. Trimming cost V 8 bases and J 0 bases; bases outside gene matches: 5. The CDR3: CASARDRDSNQPQHF. The CDR3 DNA reads as TGTGCCAGCGCGAGGGACAGGGATAGCAATCAGCCCCAGCATTTT.

This clone occurred a few times. The chain is built from TRBV5-1 and TRBJ2-3, with 8 bases matching TRBD1. With V trimmed by 4 bases and J by 4 bases, 5 bases remained unmatched. Germline V lookup: CDR1 SGHRS, CDR2 YFSETQ. The CDR3 runs 14 residues. CDR3 nucleotide sequence: TGCGCCAGCAGCGCAATACAGGGGGCAGATACGCAGTATTTT. As protein: CASSAIQGADTQYF.

This chain uses TRBV2 with TRBJ2-3, with D perhaps matching TRBD2 (7 bases). CDR1 and CDR2 from the germline V gene are SNHLY and FYNNEI. The V end lost 3 bases, the J end lost 11 bases, and 18 bases lay between the germline ends. The CDR3 sequence is 14 residues long. The CDR3 DNA sequence: TGTGCCAGCAGTGAGATGTGGGGGCTAGCGGTGCAGTATTTT. It specifies CASSEMWGLAVQYF.